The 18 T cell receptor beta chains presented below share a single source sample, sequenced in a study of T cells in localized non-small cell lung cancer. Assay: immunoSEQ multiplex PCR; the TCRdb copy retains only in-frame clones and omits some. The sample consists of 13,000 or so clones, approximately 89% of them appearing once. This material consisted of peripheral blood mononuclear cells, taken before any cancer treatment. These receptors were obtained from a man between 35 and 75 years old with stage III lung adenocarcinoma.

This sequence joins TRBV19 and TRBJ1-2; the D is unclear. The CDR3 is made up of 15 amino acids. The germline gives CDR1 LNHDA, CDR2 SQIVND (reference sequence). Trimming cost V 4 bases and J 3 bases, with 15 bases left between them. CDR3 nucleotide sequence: TGTGCCAGTAGTAAGACACCCAACCCGGACTATGGCTACACCTTC. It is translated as CASSKTPNPDYGYTF.

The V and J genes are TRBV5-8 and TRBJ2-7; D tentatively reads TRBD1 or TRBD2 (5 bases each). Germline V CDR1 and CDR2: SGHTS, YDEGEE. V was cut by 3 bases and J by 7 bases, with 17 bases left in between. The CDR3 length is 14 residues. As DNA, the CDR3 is TGTGCCAGCAGCTCCACCAGGGACCTGGGTGAGCAGTACTTC. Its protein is CASSSTRDLGEQYF.

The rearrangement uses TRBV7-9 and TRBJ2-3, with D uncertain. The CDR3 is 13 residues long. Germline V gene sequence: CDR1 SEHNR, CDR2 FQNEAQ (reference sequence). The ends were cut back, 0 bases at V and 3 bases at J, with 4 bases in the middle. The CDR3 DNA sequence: TGTGCCAGCAGCTTAGCGCCAACAGATACGCAGTATTTT. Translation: CASSLAPTDTQYF.

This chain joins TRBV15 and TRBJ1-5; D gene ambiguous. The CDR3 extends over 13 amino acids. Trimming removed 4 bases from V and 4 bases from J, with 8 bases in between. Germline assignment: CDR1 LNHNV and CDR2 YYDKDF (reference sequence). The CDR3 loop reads CATSKTANQPQHF. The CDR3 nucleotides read TGTGCCACCAGCAAGACGGCGAATCAGCCCCAGCATTTT.

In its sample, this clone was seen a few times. Here the CDR3 DNA reads TGTGCCAGCAGTTACGCGACAGGGGGTTGGGACGAGCAGTACTTC. Its protein is CASSYATGGWDEQYF. This chain uses TRBV6-5 with TRBJ2-7; 9 bases align to TRBD1. Trimming took 2 bases from V and 5 from J; bases not matched to a gene: 7. Germline loops: CDR1 MNHEY, CDR2 SVGAGI. CDR3 length: 15 residues.

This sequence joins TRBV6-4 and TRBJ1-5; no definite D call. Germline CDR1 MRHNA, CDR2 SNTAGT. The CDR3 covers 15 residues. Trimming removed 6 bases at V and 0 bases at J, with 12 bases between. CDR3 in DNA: TGTGCCAGCAGGAAGGACGGCGTTAGCAATCAGCCCCAGCATTTT. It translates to CASRKDGVSNQPQHF.

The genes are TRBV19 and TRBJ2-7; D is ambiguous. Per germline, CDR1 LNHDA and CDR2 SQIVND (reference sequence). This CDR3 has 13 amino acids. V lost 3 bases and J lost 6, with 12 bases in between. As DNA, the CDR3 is TGTGCCAGTAGTATCTTGTCCGGCAGCGAGCAGTACTTC. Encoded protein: CASSILSGSEQYF. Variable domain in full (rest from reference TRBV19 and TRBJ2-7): DGGITQSPKYLFRKEGQNVTLSCEQNLNHDAMYWYRQDPGQGLRLIYYSQIVNDFQKGDIAEGYSVSREKKESFPLTVTSAQKNPTAFYLCASSILSGSEQYFGPGTRLTVT.

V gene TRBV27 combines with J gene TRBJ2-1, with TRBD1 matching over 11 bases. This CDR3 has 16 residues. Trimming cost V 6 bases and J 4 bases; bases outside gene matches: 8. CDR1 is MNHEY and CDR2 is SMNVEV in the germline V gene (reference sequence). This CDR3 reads CASSPRGTGGYNEQFF. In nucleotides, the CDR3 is TGTGCCAGCAGCCCAAGAGGGACAGGGGGATACAATGAGCAGTTCTTC.

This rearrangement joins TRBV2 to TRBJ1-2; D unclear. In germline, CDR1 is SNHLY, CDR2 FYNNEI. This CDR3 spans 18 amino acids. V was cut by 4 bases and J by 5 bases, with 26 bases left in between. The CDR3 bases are TGTGCCAGCAGTGTGGAAGAGTCGGGAGGGCGCATCCGTTATGGCTACACCTTC. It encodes CASSVEESGGRIRYGYTF.

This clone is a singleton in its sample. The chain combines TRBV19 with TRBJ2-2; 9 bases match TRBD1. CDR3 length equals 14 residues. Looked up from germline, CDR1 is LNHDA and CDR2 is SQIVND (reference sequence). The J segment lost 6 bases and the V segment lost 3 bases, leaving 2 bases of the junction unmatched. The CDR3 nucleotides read TGTGCCAGTAGTATTGACAGGGGGTCCGGGGAGCTGTTTTTT. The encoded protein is CASSIDRGSGELFF.

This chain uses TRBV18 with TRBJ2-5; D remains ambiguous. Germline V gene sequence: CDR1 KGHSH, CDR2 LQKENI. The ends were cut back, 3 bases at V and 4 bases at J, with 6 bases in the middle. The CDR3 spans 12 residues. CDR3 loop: CASSPERETQYF. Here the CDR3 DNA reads TGTGCCAGCTCACCGGAACGAGAGACCCAGTACTTC.

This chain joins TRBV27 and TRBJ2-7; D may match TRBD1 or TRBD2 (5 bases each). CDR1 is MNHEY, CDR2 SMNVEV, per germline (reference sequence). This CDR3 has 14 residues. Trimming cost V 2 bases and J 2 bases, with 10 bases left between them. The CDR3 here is CASSLRDRAYEQYF. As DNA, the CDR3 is TGTGCCAGCAGTTTACGGGACCGCGCCTACGAGCAGTACTTC.

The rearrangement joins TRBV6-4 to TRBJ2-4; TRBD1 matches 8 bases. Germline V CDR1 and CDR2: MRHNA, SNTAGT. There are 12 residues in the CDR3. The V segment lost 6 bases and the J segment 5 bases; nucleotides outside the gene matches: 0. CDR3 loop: CASRGQENIQYF. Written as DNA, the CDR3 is TGTGCCAGCAGGGGACAGGAAAACATTCAGTACTTC.

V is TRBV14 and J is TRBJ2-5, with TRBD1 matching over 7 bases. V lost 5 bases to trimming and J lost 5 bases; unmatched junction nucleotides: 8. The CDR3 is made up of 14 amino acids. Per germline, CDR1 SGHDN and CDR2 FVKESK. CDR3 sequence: CASSARRGHETQYF. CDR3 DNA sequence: TGTGCCAGCAGCGCGAGAAGGGGGCATGAGACCCAGTACTTC. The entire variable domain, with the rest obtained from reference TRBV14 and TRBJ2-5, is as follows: EAGVTQFPSHSVIEKGQTVTLRCDPISGHDNLYWYRRVMGKEIKFLLHFVKESKQDESGMPNNRFLAERTGGTYSTLKVQPAELEDSGVYFCASSARRGHETQYFGPGTRLLVL.

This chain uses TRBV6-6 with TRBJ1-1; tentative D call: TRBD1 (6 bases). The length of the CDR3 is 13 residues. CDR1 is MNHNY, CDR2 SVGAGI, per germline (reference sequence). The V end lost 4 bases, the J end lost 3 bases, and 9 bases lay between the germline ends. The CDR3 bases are TGTGCCAGCAGTTGGGACATGTACACTGAAGCTTTCTTT. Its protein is CASSWDMYTEAFF.

The CDR3 protein is CASSIGLAGGTSYEQYF. CDR3 coding DNA: TGTGCCAGTAGTATTGGACTAGCGGGAGGTACTTCCTACGAGCAGTACTTC. J is TRBJ2-7 and V is TRBV19; 14 bases fit TRBD2. V lost 3 bases to trimming and J lost 1 base; unmatched junction nucleotides: 5. The germline CDR1 and CDR2 sequences are LNHDA and SQIVND (reference sequence). The CDR3 loop spans 17 amino acids.

The CDR3 is CASSPVMASGSSTQYF. The CDR3 nucleotides read TGTGCCAGCAGTCCCGTGATGGCTAGCGGGAGTTCTACGCAGTATTTT. The chain joins TRBV2 to TRBJ2-3; 10 bases are a match to TRBD2. CDR3 length: 16 amino acids. The germline CDR1 and CDR2 sequences are SNHLY and FYNNEI. V shed 5 bases and J 8 bases; nucleotides not matched to a gene: 13.

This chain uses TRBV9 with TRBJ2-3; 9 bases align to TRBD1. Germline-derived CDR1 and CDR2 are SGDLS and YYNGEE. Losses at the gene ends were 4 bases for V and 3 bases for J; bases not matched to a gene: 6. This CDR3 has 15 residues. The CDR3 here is CASSYAGTGTDTQYF. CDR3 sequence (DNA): TGTGCCAGCAGCTATGCCGGGACAGGGACAGATACGCAGTATTTT.